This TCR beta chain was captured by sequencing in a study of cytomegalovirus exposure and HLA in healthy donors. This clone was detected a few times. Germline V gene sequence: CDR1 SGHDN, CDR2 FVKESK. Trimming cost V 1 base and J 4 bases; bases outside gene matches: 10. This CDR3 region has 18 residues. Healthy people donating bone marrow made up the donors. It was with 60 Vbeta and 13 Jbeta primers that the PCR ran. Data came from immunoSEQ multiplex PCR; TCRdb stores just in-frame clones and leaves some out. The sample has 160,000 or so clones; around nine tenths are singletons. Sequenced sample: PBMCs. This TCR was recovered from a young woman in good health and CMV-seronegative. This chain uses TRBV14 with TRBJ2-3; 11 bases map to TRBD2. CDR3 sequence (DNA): TGTGCCAGCAGCCAAGGGCGGTCTAGCGGGGGGACCTCAGATACGCAGTATTTT. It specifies CASSQGRSSGGTSDTQYF.